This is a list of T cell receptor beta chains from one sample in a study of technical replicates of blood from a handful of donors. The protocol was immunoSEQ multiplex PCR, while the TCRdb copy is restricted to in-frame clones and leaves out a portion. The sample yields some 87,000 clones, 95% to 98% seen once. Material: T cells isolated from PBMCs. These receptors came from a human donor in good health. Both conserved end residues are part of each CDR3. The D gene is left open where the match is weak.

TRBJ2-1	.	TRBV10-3	CAITRRGNEQFF
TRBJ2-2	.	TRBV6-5	CASSYQVANTGELFF
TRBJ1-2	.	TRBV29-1	CSVERQNYGYTF
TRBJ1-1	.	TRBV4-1	CASSQGWLARRFTEAFF
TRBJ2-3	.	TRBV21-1	CASRLLRCGGEGDTQYF
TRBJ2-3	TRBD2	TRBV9	CASSGGLAGTPDTQYF
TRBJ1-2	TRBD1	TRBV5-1	CASSLPEDRVYGYTF
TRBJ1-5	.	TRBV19	CASIGQYSNQPQHF
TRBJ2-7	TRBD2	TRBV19	CASSRGLAGIYEQYF
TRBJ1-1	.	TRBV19	CASKFYEAAFF
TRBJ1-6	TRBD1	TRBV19	CASSFPTGSYNSPLHF
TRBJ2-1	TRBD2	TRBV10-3	CAIEGTSGSGSYNEQFF
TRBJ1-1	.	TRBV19	CASSIVGADPEAFF
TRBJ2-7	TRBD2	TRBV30	CAWAPVAGGSYEQYF
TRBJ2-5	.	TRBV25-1	CANEDSQETQYF
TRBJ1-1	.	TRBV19	CASSIDRAGEFF
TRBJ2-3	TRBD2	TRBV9	CASSEAGGHSTDTQYF
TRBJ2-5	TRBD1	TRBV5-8	CASSLGDRGQLEETQYF
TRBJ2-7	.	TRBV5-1	CASSLPGLNHEQYF
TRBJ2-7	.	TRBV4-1	CASSQESGDEQYF
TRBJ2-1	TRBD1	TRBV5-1	CASSLRDRGLNEQFF
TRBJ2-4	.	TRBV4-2	CASSQEESTAKNIQYF
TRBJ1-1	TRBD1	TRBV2	CASRWTGATEAFF
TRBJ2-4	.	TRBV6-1	CASSEIAGGGGNIQYF
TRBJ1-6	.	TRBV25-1	CASRQLNSPLHF
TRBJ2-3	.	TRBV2	CASSDRTASTDTQYF
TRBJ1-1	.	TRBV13	CASSISLYGVNTEAFF
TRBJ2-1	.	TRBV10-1	CASSRDNEQFF
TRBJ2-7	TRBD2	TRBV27	CASSFGRGDYEQYF
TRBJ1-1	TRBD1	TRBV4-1	CASSHIQTGGNTEAFF
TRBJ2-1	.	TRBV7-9	CASSSSQGNNEQFF
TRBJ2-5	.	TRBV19	CASWAGETQYF
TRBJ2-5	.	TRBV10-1	CASSESYSGKETQYF
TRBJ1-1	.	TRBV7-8	CASSARTGTEPSGILNTEAFF
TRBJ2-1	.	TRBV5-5	CASTTAPDRYNEQFF
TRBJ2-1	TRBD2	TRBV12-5	CASGSRGGAYNEQFF
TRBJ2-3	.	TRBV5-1	CASSFWGRDTQYF
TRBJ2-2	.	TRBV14	CASSRALDQTGELFF